The rows below give T cell receptor beta chains drawn from one sample of a study of graft-versus-host responses after intestinal transplantation. Using immunoSEQ multiplex PCR, the repertoire was profiled, and TCRdb retains in-frame clones only, with some absent. The sample includes 80,000 to 95,000 clones, 93% seen only once; the top ten take 1.5% to 2%. No antigen has been assigned to these receptors. The sample here was unstimulated CD8+ T cells sorted from spleen or lymph node cells, taken before intestinal transplant. The origin of the receptors is a human donor who received an intestinal transplant. The CDR3 runs from the conserved cysteine through the conserved F or W. Fields, in order: J gene, V gene, CDR3 protein.

J: TRBJ2-7; V: TRBV9; CDR3: CASSLSGTSYEQYF
J: TRBJ2-3; V: TRBV4-3; CDR3: CASSQATPSTDTQYF
J: TRBJ2-7; V: TRBV5-6; CDR3: CASSSGTGAHYEQYF
J: TRBJ1-6; V: TRBV7-6; CDR3: CASSPAVTGFSPLHF
J: TRBJ1-1; V: TRBV7-8; CDR3: CASSPSGAGAGTEAFF
J: TRBJ2-7; V: TRBV5-1; CDR3: CASSSQEREQYF
J: TRBJ2-7; V: TRBV11-3; CDR3: CASSSRDTSYEQYF
J: TRBJ2-3; V: TRBV28; CDR3: CASSRDTKEIDTQYF
J: TRBJ1-4; V: TRBV2; CDR3: CASSGQGNEKLFF
J: TRBJ1-2; V: TRBV30; CDR3: CAGPTGFGYTF
J: TRBJ1-6; V: TRBV19; CDR3: CASTLGGGASPLHF
J: TRBJ1-5; V: TRBV19; CDR3: CASTPGTGRFQPQHF
J: TRBJ2-3; V: TRBV19; CDR3: CASRQPDRGHEDTQYF
J: TRBJ2-5; V: TRBV29-1; CDR3: CSVGTNPLTGPGETQYF
J: TRBJ2-3; V: TRBV5-1; CDR3: CASSRGGGGLGDTQYF
J: TRBJ2-7; V: TRBV6-5; CDR3: CASSRGQGFYEQYF
J: TRBJ2-1; V: TRBV9; CDR3: CASSVGPSGGNNEQFF
J: TRBJ1-5; V: TRBV4-3; CDR3: CASSQDYKLNQPQHF
J: TRBJ2-7; V: TRBV5-1; CDR3: CASSLRQDYEQYF
J: TRBJ1-1; V: TRBV14; CDR3: CASSFQHFNLPGKQGTEAFF
J: TRBJ1-1; V: TRBV19; CDR3: CASSIDLTVEAFF
J: TRBJ1-4; V: TRBV7-9; CDR3: CASSFVTGATNEKLFF
J: TRBJ2-7; V: TRBV19; CDR3: CASSTEWDRASYEQYF
J: NA; V: TRBV23-1; CDR3: CASSQSWTGPCEQYF
J: TRBJ1-1; V: TRBV30; CDR3: CAWSAQANTEAFF
J: TRBJ2-7; V: TRBV10-3; CDR3: CAISESTGSSYEQYF
J: TRBJ2-7; V: TRBV7-9; CDR3: CASSRATGTTYEQYF
J: TRBJ2-2; V: TRBV7-8; CDR3: CASSVDRGSTGELFF
J: TRBJ2-2; V: TRBV4-3; CDR3: CASSQVRTSGASVELFF
J: TRBJ2-7; V: TRBV11-2; CDR3: CASSQTGNSYEQYF
J: TRBJ1-3; V: TRBV4-1; CDR3: CASSRPTDRSSGNTIYF
J: TRBJ2-7; V: TRBV6-5; CDR3: CASSLDRGAYEQYF
J: TRBJ1-3; V: TRBV4-3; CDR3: CASSQEFGQGAGNTIYF